This TCR beta chain derives from a study of cytomegalovirus exposure and HLA in healthy donors. PCR employed 60 Vbeta and 13 Jbeta primers. Clones were read by immunoSEQ multiplex PCR, and TCRdb kept only the in-frame ones, dropping some. In all, the sample yields some 55,000 clones. Sample: PBMCs. This clonotype was sampled from a woman aged 40 to 50 in good health and CMV-seronegative.

CDR3 DNA sequence: TGTGCCAGCAGCTTAACCCTTTCCCTCGGACTCAACTCTGGAAACACCATATATTTT. It is translated as CASSLTLSLGLNSGNTIYF. This chain connects TRBV7-9 to TRBJ1-3; D not resolved. The germline gives CDR1 SEHNR, CDR2 FQNEAQ (reference sequence). Trimming removed 2 bases from V and 0 bases from J, with 20 bases in between. This CDR3 has 19 residues.